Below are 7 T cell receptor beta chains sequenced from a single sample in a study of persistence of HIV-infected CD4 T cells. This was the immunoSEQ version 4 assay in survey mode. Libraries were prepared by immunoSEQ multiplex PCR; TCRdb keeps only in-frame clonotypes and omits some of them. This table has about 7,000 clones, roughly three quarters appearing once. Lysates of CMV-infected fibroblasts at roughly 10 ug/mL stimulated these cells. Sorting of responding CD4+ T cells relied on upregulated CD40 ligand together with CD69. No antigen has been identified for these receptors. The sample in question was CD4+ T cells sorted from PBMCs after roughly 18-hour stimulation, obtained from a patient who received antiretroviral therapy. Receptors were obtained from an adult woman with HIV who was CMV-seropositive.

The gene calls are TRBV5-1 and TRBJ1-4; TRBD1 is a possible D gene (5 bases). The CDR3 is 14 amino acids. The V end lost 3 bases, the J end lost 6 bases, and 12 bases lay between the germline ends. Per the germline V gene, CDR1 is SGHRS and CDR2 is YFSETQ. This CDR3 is CASSSGGKDEKLFF. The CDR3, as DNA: TGCGCCAGCAGCTCGGGGGGGAAGGATGAAAAACTGTTTTTT.

CDR3: CASSRDRGNYNEQFF. Here the CDR3 DNA reads TGTGCCAGCAGCCGAGACAGGGGGAACTACAATGAGCAGTTCTTC. The rearrangement joins TRBV2 to TRBJ2-1; 9 bases match TRBD1. The germline V gene encodes CDR1 SNHLY and CDR2 FYNNEI. The V segment lost 6 bases and the J segment 3 bases; nucleotides outside the gene matches: 6. CDR3 length: 15 residues.

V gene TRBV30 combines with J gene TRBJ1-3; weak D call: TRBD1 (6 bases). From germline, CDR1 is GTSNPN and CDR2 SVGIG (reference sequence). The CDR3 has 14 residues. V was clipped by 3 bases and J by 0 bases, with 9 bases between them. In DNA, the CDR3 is TGTGCCTGGAGGGACAGTCGCTCTGGAAACACCATATATTTT. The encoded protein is CAWRDSRSGNTIYF.

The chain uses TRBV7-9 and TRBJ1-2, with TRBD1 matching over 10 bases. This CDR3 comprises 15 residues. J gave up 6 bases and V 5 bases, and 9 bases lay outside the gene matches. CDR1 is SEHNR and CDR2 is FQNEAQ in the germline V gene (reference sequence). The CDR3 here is CASSTNLGTGDGYTF. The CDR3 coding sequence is TGTGCCAGCAGCACTAATTTAGGGACAGGGGATGGCTACACCTTC.

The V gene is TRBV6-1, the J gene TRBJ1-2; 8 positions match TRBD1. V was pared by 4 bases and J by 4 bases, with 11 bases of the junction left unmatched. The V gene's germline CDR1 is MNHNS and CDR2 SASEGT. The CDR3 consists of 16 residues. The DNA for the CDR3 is TGTGCCAGCAGTGTCGCCTTAGGACAGGGCGGCTATGGCTACACCTTC. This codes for CASSVALGQGGYGYTF.

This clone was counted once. In DNA, the CDR3 is TGCAGGACTCTTGGAGGGGACAGGGGGCACGAGCAGTACTTC. Protein sequence: CRTLGGDRGHEQYF. The chain joins TRBV29-1 to TRBJ2-7; TRBD1 agrees at 12 bases. The CDR3 has 14 amino acids. In germline, CDR1 is SQVTM, CDR2 ANQGSEA.

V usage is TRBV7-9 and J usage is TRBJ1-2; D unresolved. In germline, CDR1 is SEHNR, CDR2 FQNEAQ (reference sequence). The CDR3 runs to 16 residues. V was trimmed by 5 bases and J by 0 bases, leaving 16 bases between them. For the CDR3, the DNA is TGTGCCAGCAGCCAAACCGGGTCCCAAGCTAACTATGGCTACACCTTC. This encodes CASSQTGSQANYGYTF.